The clone carrying this T cell receptor beta chain has more than one count but fewer than ten. This record comes from a study of control samples from healthy donors and cancer patients. Germline CDR1 and CDR2: GTSNPN and SVGIG (reference sequence). The CDR3 spans 14 residues. V lost 1 base, J lost 4 bases, and 11 bases lay in between. TCRdb's copy holds only in-frame clones and misses some; the assay was immunoSEQ multiplex PCR. Seen here are over 85,000 clones, 90% to 95% observed once, and the top ten hold roughly 2.5%. Sequencing was carried out using blood. This clonotype originated in a woman younger than 35 in good health. This chain uses TRBV30 with TRBJ1-5; possible D gene TRBD1, 6 bases. The CDR3 DNA reads as TGTGCCTGGAGTGGGGGGGCAAAGAATCAGCCCCAGCATTTT. It translates to CAWSGGAKNQPQHF.